Listed below are T cell receptor beta chains from one sample, sequenced in a study of monozygotic twins with inflammatory bowel disease. TCRdb reprocessed the 5' RACE reads; each CDR3 protein has one entry and no DNA is given. Its clone listing holds approximately 140,000 distinct CDR3 sequences. The sample taken for sequencing was blood. These receptors all stem from a human donor with ulcerative colitis or Crohn's disease, or a healthy co-twin of an affected twin (not recorded which). Each CDR3 is given with its conserved first and last residue. The listing skips clone size in some rows; elsewhere it reads once, few, many or a size class.

clone size	V gene	J gene	CDR3 protein
.	TRBV29-1	TRBJ1-4	CSAPGRGGEKLFF
.	TRBV12-3/TRBV12-4	TRBJ1-6	CASSPRTGLGNSPLHF
.	TRBV12-3/TRBV12-4	TRBJ2-1	CASSLVRADNEQFF
.	TRBV5-1	TRBJ1-1	CASSLEPTVTAFF
.	TRBV27	TRBJ2-3	CASSPRGQGTDTQYF
medium-sized	TRBV5-1	TRBJ1-4	CASSRGQTNEKLFF
.	TRBV7-9	TRBJ2-5	CASSAIPVLETQYF
.	TRBV7-9	TRBJ1-5	CASGGQGAIQPQHF
.	TRBV5-1	TRBJ2-1	CASRPPGQEGNEQFF
.	TRBV5-1	TRBJ2-3	CASTSGTPRDTQYF
.	TRBV18	TRBJ2-5	CASSPDAGGQETQYF
.	TRBV7-9	TRBJ1-5	CASSLEYQPQHF
.	TRBV7-6	TRBJ1-5	CASSYRVDYNQPQHF
.	TRBV18	TRBJ1-1	CASSPGANPEAYF
.	TRBV19	TRBJ1-5	CATNRGGSNQPQHF
.	TRBV4-1	TRBJ2-1	CASSQLMSFFNEQFF
.	TRBV20-1	TRBJ1-3	CSARKPSGNTIYF
.	TRBV5-4	TRBJ2-7	CASSLDLAVSYEQYF